This TCR beta chain originates from a study of early T cells in non-severe SARS-CoV-2 infection. TCRdb reprocessed the 5' RACE reads with MiXCR, giving one entry per CDR3 protein. The table lists about 100,000 distinct CDR3 sequences, roughly 13% of them singletons. This clonotype was counted a few times. The V end lost 2 bases, the J end lost 1 base, and 8 bases lay between the germline ends. The CDR3 loop spans 14 amino acids. CDR1 and CDR2 (germline): SGHDN, FVKESK. The sequenced sample consisted of whole blood. The TCR sequence derives from an adult who was a healthcare worker with PCR-confirmed SARS-CoV-2 infection or an uninfected control (not recorded which). The chain uses TRBV14 and TRBJ1-1; D unclear. The CDR3 reads CASSQHLKNTEAFF. For the CDR3, the DNA is TGTGCCAGCAGCCAACATTTAAAGAACACTGAAGCTTTCTTT.